One sample yielded the 21 T cell receptor beta chains listed below, sequenced in a study of shared clonotypes between healthy human individuals. Profiling relied on immunoSEQ multiplex PCR, and the TCRdb table lists in-frame clones only, not all of them. The sample shows about half a million clones, roughly three quarters of them seen only once. The source material was PBMCs. Receptors were obtained from a woman aged 40-49 years in good health. Some clones in this sample may be carry-over from other donors' samples.

This chain connects TRBV5-6 to TRBJ2-1, with 7 bases that match TRBD2. CDR1 SGHDT and CDR2 YYEEEE come from the germline V gene. Trimming at V came to 4 bases and at J to 1 base, leaving 5 bases not matched to a gene. This CDR3 has 15 amino acids. Here the CDR3 DNA reads TGTGCCAGCAGCAGCGGACTAGAGTCCTACAATGAGCAGTTCTTC. As protein: CASSSGLESYNEQFF.

The CDR3 DNA reads TGCGCCAGCAGCCTAACGTCGACAGGGGAGACCCAGTACTTC. It specifies CASSLTSTGETQYF. The chain joins TRBV4-1 to TRBJ2-5; the match to TRBD1 covers 7 bases. With V trimmed by 4 bases and J by 5 bases, 7 bases remained unmatched. CDR3 length: 14 amino acids. Germline assignment: CDR1 MGHRA and CDR2 YSYEKL.

This clone appeared many times. The same CDR3 is also encoded by other DNA sequences in this sample. The gene calls are TRBV5-1 and TRBJ1-6; unclear D gene. The CDR3 has 15 amino acids. From germline, CDR1 is SGHRS and CDR2 YFSETQ. Trimming shortened V by 1 base and J by 5 bases, and 10 bases separated the two germline ends. CDR3 nucleotide sequence: TGCGCCAGCAGCTTGCGGCAGAGTAATAATTCACCCCTCCACTTT. This encodes CASSLRQSNNSPLHF.

As DNA, the CDR3 is TGTGCCAGCAGCCCCCTGGGACTAGCGGGAGTAGATACGCAGTATTTT. This codes for CASSPLGLAGVDTQYF. V usage is TRBV7-2 and J usage is TRBJ2-3, with TRBD2 identical over 14 bases. The CDR3 runs 16 residues. J lost 5 bases, V lost 5 bases, and 6 bases had no gene match. The germline V gene encodes CDR1 SGHTA and CDR2 FQGNSA.

A remark on this clone: With a far larger clone one base away, a read error is the likely cause. The same CDR3 arises from other DNA sequences in this sample as well. V usage is TRBV29-1 and J usage is TRBJ2-1, with TRBD2 identical over 8 bases. CDR1 is SQVTM, CDR2 ANQGSEA, per germline. This CDR3 has 11 residues. CDR3 sequence (DNA): TGCAGTGCGGGAGGTATAAACGAGCAGTTCTTC. It encodes CSAGGINEQFF.

This clone appeared many times. V is TRBV28 and J is TRBJ1-2, with D uncertain. CDR1 is MDHEN and CDR2 is SYDVKM in the germline V gene. The V end lost 0 bases, the J end lost 0 bases, and 5 bases lay between the germline ends. This CDR3 has 14 amino acids. The CDR3 reads CASSLWAANYGYTF. The CDR3 coding sequence is TGTGCCAGCAGTTTATGGGCGGCTAACTATGGCTACACCTTC.

A remark on this clone: This sample also contains other DNA sequences that code for the same CDR3. The J gene is TRBJ1-1, the V gene TRBV7-9; possible D gene TRBD1, 5 bases. V lost 6 bases to trimming and J lost 1 base, with 9 bases between them. Germline values: CDR1 SEHNR, CDR2 FQNEAQ (reference sequence). The CDR3 totals 13 residues. The CDR3 sequence: CASSSQGNTEAFF. The CDR3 nucleotides are TGTGCCAGCAGTTCTCAGGGGAACACTGAAGCTTTCTTT.

The chain is built from TRBV7-8 and TRBJ2-7, with 7 nucleotides matching TRBD2. The CDR3 runs 12 residues. CDR1 SGHVS and CDR2 FQNEAQ come from the germline V gene. DNA of the CDR3: TGTGCAACTCGGGACTACTTCTACGAGCAGTACTTC. It encodes CATRDYFYEQYF. The complete variable domain, with remaining parts taken from reference TRBV7-8 and TRBJ2-7, reads GAGVSQSPRYKVAKRGQDVALRCDPISGHVSLFWYQQALGQGPEFLTYFQNEAQLDKSGLPSDRFFAERPEGSVSTLKIQRTQQEDSAVYLCATRDYFYEQYFGPGTRLTVT.

The chain is built from TRBV10-3 and TRBJ2-1; TRBD2 matches 9 bases. The V segment lost 5 bases and the J segment 10 bases; nucleotides outside the gene matches: 9. The CDR3 runs to 14 residues. Germline lookup yields CDR1 ENHRY and CDR2 SYGVKD. This CDR3 is CAISPELAGVEQFF. In DNA form, the CDR3 reads TGTGCCATCAGTCCGGAGTTAGCGGGAGTAGAGCAGTTCTTC.

The genes are TRBV2 and TRBJ2-1, with a weak D call TRBD2 (6 bases). Germline V lookup: CDR1 SNHLY, CDR2 FYNNEI. This CDR3 is built from 16 residues. Trimming pared 3 bases from V and 7 bases from J, leaving 19 bases between. DNA for the CDR3: TGTGCCAGCAGTGATTCTCGGACGGGAGAGAGGAATGAGCAGTTCTTC. This encodes CASSDSRTGERNEQFF.

There are a few counts of this clone. This CDR3 is also generated by other DNA sequences in the sample. The chain has TRBV14 and TRBJ1-1; D gene unclear. V gave up 1 base and J gave up 1 base, with 4 bases separating them. Germline-derived CDR1 and CDR2 are SGHDN and FVKESK. This CDR3 has 13 residues. DNA of the CDR3: TGTGCCAGCAGCCAAGGCAGGAACACTGAAGCTTTCTTT. Amino acid sequence: CASSQGRNTEAFF.

The chain carries TRBV7-3 and TRBJ2-1; no reliable D call. The CDR3 sequence is 13 residues long. Trimming stripped 2 bases from V and 5 bases from J, with 7 bases between. Germline CDR1 SGHTA, CDR2 FQGTGA. The CDR3 region is CASSLVRDNEQFF. DNA of the CDR3: TGTGCCAGCAGCTTAGTCCGGGACAATGAGCAGTTCTTC.

Points on this clone: This sequence is one base from a far larger clone and is likely a read error. This specimen includes other DNA sequences encoding the same CDR3. The CDR3 reads CSVVTDSTDTQYF. In nucleotides, the CDR3 is TGCAGCGTTGTAACAGACAGCACAGATACGCAGTATTTT. The gene calls are TRBV29-1 and TRBJ2-3; no firm D call. There are 13 residues in the CDR3. The V end was cut by 4 bases, the J end by 0 bases, with 8 bases between. Germline loops: CDR1 SQVTM, CDR2 ANQGSEA.

As regards this clone: Other DNA sequences of this sample code for an identical CDR3. Here the CDR3 DNA reads TGCGCCAGCAGCTTGGGGGGCGGGAGTAGAGAGACCCAGTACTTC. The encoded protein is CASSLGGGSRETQYF. V is TRBV5-1 and J is TRBJ2-5; 7 nucleotides align to TRBD2. V was clipped by 0 bases and J by 4 bases; unmatched bases: 6. Per germline, CDR1 SGHRS and CDR2 YFSETQ. CDR3 length equals 15 residues.

This clone was detected only once. This chain joins TRBV5-6 and TRBJ2-5; 10 nucleotides match TRBD1. V shed 9 bases, J shed 5 bases, and the junction held 7 bases outside the gene matches. The CDR3 loop spans 13 amino acids. Germline values: CDR1 SGHDT, CDR2 YYEEEE. CDR3 amino acids: CATSGQGGETQYF. In nucleotides, the CDR3 is TGTGCCACCTCCGGACAGGGGGGTGAGACCCAGTACTTC.

About this clone: The same CDR3 is also encoded by other DNA sequences in this sample. The rearrangement joins TRBV15 to TRBJ2-7; D is uncertain. The CDR3 is made up of 13 amino acids. CDR1 LNHNV and CDR2 YYDKDF come from the germline V gene (reference sequence). V was clipped by 0 bases and J by 1 base, with 4 bases between them. Written as DNA, the CDR3 is TGTGCCACCAGCAGAGATCCGTCCTACGAGCAGTACTTC. Its translation is CATSRDPSYEQYF. Full variable domain (rest looked up from reference TRBV15 and TRBJ2-7): DAMVIQNPRYQVTQFGKPVTLSCSQTLNHNVMYWYQQKSSQAPKLLFHYYDKDFNNEADTPDNFQSRRPNTSFCFLDIRSPGLGDTAMYLCATSRDPSYEQYFGPGTRLTVT.

This chain's CDR3 is CASSPGQVSGGETQYF. CDR3 nucleotide sequence: TGTGCCAGCAGCCCAGGACAGGTATCTGGAGGGGAGACCCAGTACTTC. The rearrangement links TRBV5-4 to TRBJ2-5; the D gene is possibly TRBD1 (7 bases). Germline loops: CDR1 SGHNT, CDR2 YYREEE (reference sequence). V was trimmed by 4 bases and J by 5 bases, leaving 21 bases between them. The CDR3 is 16 amino acids.

Points on this clone: A much larger clone lies a single base off, so this may be a read error. The J gene is TRBJ1-1, the V gene TRBV29-1, with TRBD1 as a possible D gene (5 bases). From germline, CDR1 is SQVTM and CDR2 ANQGSEA. This CDR3 spans 12 amino acids. This CDR3 is CSVWREDTEVFF. In DNA form, the CDR3 reads TGCAGCGTGTGGAGGGAGGACACTGAAGTTTTCTTT.

To note about this clone: The sample holds other DNA sequences that translate to the same CDR3. This chain links TRBV20-1 with TRBJ2-1; D uncertain. Per germline, CDR1 DFQATT and CDR2 SNEGSKA (reference sequence). The CDR3 runs 11 residues. V shed 3 bases and J shed 2 bases, with 2 bases lying between them. CDR3 nucleotides: TGCAGTGCTAGCCCCTACAATGAGCAGTTCTTC. Translated: CSASPYNEQFF.

This CDR3 reads CASSSPWEGGVNSNQPQHF. DNA of the CDR3: TGTGCCAGCAGTTCACCCTGGGAAGGGGGGGTCAATAGCAATCAGCCCCAGCATTTT. V is TRBV28 and J is TRBJ1-5; weak D call: TRBD1 (6 bases). V was pared by 4 bases and J by 0 bases, with 22 bases between. This CDR3 has 19 residues. CDR1 is MDHEN and CDR2 is SYDVKM in the germline V gene.

This chain links TRBV18 with TRBJ1-4; no clear D gene. V was pared by 1 base and J by 5 bases, with 8 bases between. Germline CDR1 and CDR2: KGHSH and LQKENI. The CDR3 contains 14 residues. CDR3 DNA: TGTGCCAGCTCACCACGTCAGGAAAATGAAAAACTGTTTTTT. Translated: CASSPRQENEKLFF.